The clone carrying this T cell receptor beta chain was recorded a few times. The sample originates from a study of blood T cell repertoires in COVID-19. Study in general: In each case, the material was cDNA or gDNA derived from T cells, B-cell-depleted T cells, or PBMCs.

Germline values: CDR1 MNHEY, CDR2 SVGAGI. Trimming at V came to 7 bases and at J to 5 bases, leaving 7 bases not matched to a gene. This CDR3 has 14 amino acids. Repertoires were generated with immunoSEQ multiplex PCR, while TCRdb's copy carries only in-frame clones and drops some. Of around 160,000 clones in the sample, 70% to 90% were seen once. The sequenced sample was peripheral blood. The chain links TRBV6-5 to TRBJ1-1; 10 nucleotides align to TRBD1. This TCR was sampled from a woman aged 40 to 50 with active or convalescent COVID-19. For the CDR3, the DNA is TGTGCCAGCAAAGGACAGGGGGAGACGACTGAAGCTTTCTTT. Translation: CASKGQGETTEAFF.